This T cell receptor (beta chain) was profiled in a study of T-cell memory formation after mild COVID-19. Overall study context: Largely donor-specific sequence clusters came from two donors.

TCR alpha and TCR beta cDNA libraries with sample barcodes and UMIs came from 5'RACE using constant-segment primers. TCRdb analysed the 5' RACE reads with MiXCR anew, one entry per CDR3 protein. The data show hundreds of thousands of distinct CDR3 sequences, roughly 22% seen once. This clonotype was detected only a few times. The antigen remains undetermined. Study-level findings and limits: Shrinking CD4+ clones were chiefly CM and EM; CD8+ ones were chiefly EMRA.

Sequencing input: PBMCs or a T cell subset sorted from them (not recorded which). The TCR was taken from an adult woman who had mild COVID-19 (a few samples of this study predate the infection). Cell type and time point are not known.

The CDR3 loop is CSGTPGGTNEQFF. The DNA for the CDR3 is TGCAGTGGGACTCCGGGGGGGACCAATGAGCAGTTCTTC. V is TRBV20-1 and J is TRBJ2-1; 8 bases align to TRBD2. Germline V lookup: CDR1 DFQATT, CDR2 SNEGSKA (reference sequence). V dropped 7 bases and J dropped 6; count of bases not matched to a gene: 8. CDR3 length: 13 residues.